The rows below give T cell receptor beta chains drawn from one sample of a study of Graves' ophthalmopathy and Graves' hyperthyroidism. Each CDR3 protein is one row after TCRdb ran MiXCR on the multiplex PCR reads. The sample includes about 220,000 distinct CDR3 sequences, about a fifth seen only once; the top ten take 35% to 55%. Sequenced input: peripheral blood. The source is a woman between 45 and 60 years old with Graves' ophthalmopathy. Each CDR3 is given without its conserved first and last residue.

>TRBV28
ASSRQMINYGYT
>TRBV12-3/TRBV12-4
ASSLTGRSSDYGYT
>TRBV30
AWKGPYEQY
>TRBV20-1
SARDRNSGSRSYPYEQY
>TRBV27
ASSLSYSNTGELF
>TRBV24-1
ATSDSQGSRYEQY
>TRBV6-2/TRBV6-3
ASKQHYGYT
>TRBV5-1
ASSEGQISGANVLT
>TRBV7-2
ASSLQYCGANVLT
>TRBV28
ASSLPGDYQPQH
>TRBV5-5
ASSLRGLGYGYT
>TRBV9
ASSGSGTRAETQY
>TRBV28
ASSLSSGRAEETQY
>TRBV18
ASSPTGTGAQVTEAF
>TRBV12-3/TRBV12-4
ASSLGRGQQPQH
>TRBV24-1
ATSDLSGVGGYT
>TRBV20-1
RGQGQMNTEAF
>TRBV12-3/TRBV12-4
ASSFGLAGEQY
>TRBV28
ASSLGQGMGWQETQY
>TRBV19
ASSIGRNYGYT
>TRBV11-1
ASSLAGGDNNQPQH
>TRBV6-6
ASSPSGSYEQY
>TRBV28
ASSVVGAGQETQY